This entry describes one TCR beta chain. Its antigen is unknown. These data are taken from a study of T-cell memory formation after mild COVID-19. Background on the study: In these data, TCR clusters were largely donor specific.

One entry per CDR3 protein, called by TCRdb with MiXCR from the 5' RACE reads. The top ten hold 23% of the sample, which has roughly 200,000 distinct CDR3 sequences, 20% to 25% seen once. Looked up from germline, CDR1 is SGHRS and CDR2 is YFSETQ. Trimming took 0 bases from V and 0 from J, leaving 7 bases between them. CDR3 length equals 16 residues. General study results and limits: Contracting CD4+ clones were located mainly in CM and EM, and CD8+ clones in EMRA.

The source of this sequence is an adult woman who had mild COVID-19 (a few samples of this study predate the infection). Cell type and time point are not known. Sequencing was done on a sample of PBMCs or a T cell subset sorted from them (not recorded which). The rearrangement joins TRBV5-1 to TRBJ2-6; no reliable D call. This CDR3 reads CASSLEVSSGANVLTF. CDR3 nucleotides: TGCGCCAGCAGCTTGGAAGTGAGCTCTGGGGCCAACGTCCTGACTTTC.